Presented here are 15 T cell receptor beta chains from one specimen sequenced in a study of Graves' ophthalmopathy and Graves' hyperthyroidism. RNA served as the template for amplifying TCR beta CDR3 regions. Investigators did first-round RT-PCR with HTBI primers, then second-round multiplex PCR. Using its own MiXCR run on the multiplex PCR reads, TCRdb lists one record per CDR3 protein. The sample consists of a few hundred thousand distinct CDR3 sequences, about a sixth of them appearing once. Material: peripheral blood. The receptors were gathered from an adult woman with stable Graves' hyperthyroidism.

This clonotype was counted ten times or more. The chain has TRBV12-5 and TRBJ1-1; unclear D gene. This CDR3 has 13 residues. The V and J ends lost 4 bases and 1 base respectively, with 7 bases between them. Germline CDR1 is LGHNT and CDR2 is FRNRAP. CDR3 bases: TGTGCTAGTGGTTGGGAGGAGAACACTGAAGCTTTCTTT. Translating gives CASGWEENTEAFF.

This clonotype was observed once. The rearrangement uses TRBV6-5 and TRBJ1-1, with 8 bases aligning to TRBD1. The CDR3 covers 15 residues. J gave up 0 bases and V 2 bases, and 2 bases lay outside the gene matches. The V gene's germline CDR1 is MNHEY and CDR2 SVGAGI. This CDR3 is CASSYGQGMNTEAFF. In nucleotides, the CDR3 is TGTGCCAGCAGTTACGGACAGGGCATGAACACTGAAGCTTTCTTT.

There are many counts of this clonotype. The rearrangement links TRBV7-9 to TRBJ2-7; D may be TRBD1 (5 bases). Looked up from germline, CDR1 is SEHNR and CDR2 is FQNEAQ (reference sequence). V dropped 2 bases and J dropped 3 bases, with 14 bases sitting between them. The CDR3 totals 15 residues. This CDR3 is CASSLREGVFYEQYF. The CDR3 DNA reads as TGTGCCAGCAGCTTACGCGAAGGGGTCTTCTACGAGCAGTACTTC.

This clonotype was seen many times. The chain recombines TRBV12-3 or TRBV12-4 with TRBJ2-7, with 9 bases identical to TRBD2. V lost 3 bases to trimming and J lost 6 bases; unmatched junction nucleotides: 18. CDR3 length: 18 amino acids. CDR3 region: CASSFWGRPSLAGSEQYF. CDR3 nucleotide sequence: TGTGCCAGCAGTTTTTGGGGACGGCCCTCACTAGCGGGTTCCGAGCAGTACTTC.

Many counts were recorded for this clonotype. J is TRBJ1-6 and V is TRBV3-1; D remains ambiguous. The V end was cut by 0 bases, the J end by 7 bases, with 13 bases between. The germline CDR1 and CDR2 sequences are LGHDT and YNNKEL (reference sequence). The CDR3 length is 16 residues. The CDR3 coding sequence is TGTGCCAGCAGCCAAGATTCGACGGCAGGAAATTCACCCCTCCACTTT. Protein: CASSQDSTAGNSPLHF.

Ten or more counts support this clonotype. The chain couples TRBV25-1 to TRBJ2-5, with 16 bases lining up with TRBD2. The junction had 17 bases not matched to a gene; V was cut back by 8 bases and J by 5 bases. CDR3 size: 19 residues. Germline V gene lookup returns CDR1 MGHDK and CDR2 SYGVNS. The CDR3 coding sequence is TGTGCCAGCCTTAACCAGGGACTAGCGGGAGGGCTAAAAGGGGAGACCCAGTACTTC. Translation: CASLNQGLAGGLKGETQYF. Full variable domain (remainder filled in from reference TRBV25-1 and TRBJ2-5): EADIYQTPRYLVIGTGKKITLECSQTMGHDKMYWYQQDPGMELHLIHYSYGVNSTEKGDLSSESTVSRIRTEHFPLTLESARPSHTSQYLCASLNQGLAGGLKGETQYFGPGTRLLVL.

This clonotype has just one count. V gene TRBV4-1 combines with J gene TRBJ2-2, with TRBD2 identical over 7 bases. V was clipped by 0 bases and J by 5 bases; unmatched bases: 15. Germline V gene sequence: CDR1 MGHRA, CDR2 YSYEKL. The CDR3 loop spans 19 amino acids. This chain's CDR3 is CASSQDPGSAGVATGELFF. The CDR3 nucleotides are TGCGCCAGCAGCCAAGACCCCGGGTCGGCGGGAGTGGCAACCGGGGAGCTGTTTTTT.

This clonotype was counted at least ten times. The V and J genes are TRBV20-1 and TRBJ1-1; the D is unclear. This CDR3 is built from 15 residues. Germline-derived CDR1 and CDR2 are DFQATT and SNEGSKA (reference sequence). Trimming left V 2 bases short and J 5 bases short, with 18 bases between. CDR3 nucleotide sequence: TGCAGTGCTAGACTTAACCCCGGGGTGCGTACTGAAGCTTTCTTT. It translates to CSARLNPGVRTEAFF.

This clonotype was seen at least ten times. V and J are TRBV20-1 and TRBJ2-2; weak D call: TRBD2 (5 bases). The CDR3 runs 12 residues. The germline V gene has CDR1 DFQATT and CDR2 SNEGSKA (reference sequence). V was clipped by 4 bases and J by 8 bases, with 11 bases between them. The CDR3 DNA follows: TGCAGTGCTAAACCAGGCGGGGGGGAGCTGTTTTTT. It yields the protein CSAKPGGGELFF.

The table lists this clonotype with many counts. The rearrangement uses TRBV10-3 and TRBJ2-5; no clear D. V lost 3 bases to trimming and J lost 5 bases, with 13 bases between them. There are 14 residues in the CDR3. The germline gives CDR1 ENHRY, CDR2 SYGVKD. DNA of the CDR3: TGTGCCATCAGTGAAGGCAGGCTGCGGGAGACCCAGTACTTC. As protein: CAISEGRLRETQYF.

The chain has TRBV12-3 or TRBV12-4 and TRBJ1-1; unclear D gene. Trimming removed 1 base at V and 1 base at J, with 10 bases between. This CDR3 is 15 amino acids long. The CDR3 spells CASSLVVGQNTEAFF. DNA for the CDR3: TGTGCCAGCAGTTTAGTAGTCGGGCAGAACACTGAAGCTTTCTTT.

The table lists this clonotype with many counts. This sequence joins TRBV24-1 and TRBJ2-7, with D tentatively TRBD1 (6 bases). The CDR3 contains 16 residues. V lost 2 bases and J 0 bases, leaving 13 bases between the germline ends. Germline-derived CDR1 and CDR2 are KGHDR and SFDVKD. CDR3 in DNA: TGTGCCACCAGTGATTCCTCGACAGGTAGCTCCTACGAGCAGTACTTC. Amino acids: CATSDSSTGSSYEQYF.

This clonotype has a count of ten or more. The chain couples TRBV11-2 to TRBJ2-5; 7 positions match TRBD1. Germline-derived CDR1 and CDR2 are SGHAT and FQNNGV. V trimming: 4 bases; J trimming: 2 bases; junction bases outside the gene matches: 10. The CDR3 runs 16 residues. CDR3 in DNA: TGTGCCAGCAGCTCCTACAGGGGAATGTGGCAAGAGACCCAGTACTTC. It yields the protein CASSSYRGMWQETQYF.

This clonotype occurred a few times. For the CDR3, the DNA is TGTGCCAGCAGCGTGGGTAGCGGGAGCGACACCGGGGAGCTGTTTTTT. Encoded protein: CASSVGSGSDTGELFF. The chain is built from TRBV5-4 and TRBJ2-2; the match to TRBD2 covers 9 bases. Germline-derived CDR1 and CDR2 are SGHNT and YYREEE (reference sequence). This CDR3 contains 16 residues. V gave up 4 bases and J gave up 3 bases; unmatched junction bases: 7.

The V gene is TRBV20-1, the J gene TRBJ1-3; D not resolved. The germline V and J ends were trimmed by 0 bases and 0 bases, with 18 bases remaining between them. Germline V gene data show CDR1 as DFQATT and CDR2 as SNEGSKA (reference sequence). The CDR3 has 18 residues. CDR3 DNA sequence: TGCAGTGCTAGAGACCCTCATAGGGCGTCCCGCTCTGGAAACACCATATATTTT. Translating gives CSARDPHRASRSGNTIYF.